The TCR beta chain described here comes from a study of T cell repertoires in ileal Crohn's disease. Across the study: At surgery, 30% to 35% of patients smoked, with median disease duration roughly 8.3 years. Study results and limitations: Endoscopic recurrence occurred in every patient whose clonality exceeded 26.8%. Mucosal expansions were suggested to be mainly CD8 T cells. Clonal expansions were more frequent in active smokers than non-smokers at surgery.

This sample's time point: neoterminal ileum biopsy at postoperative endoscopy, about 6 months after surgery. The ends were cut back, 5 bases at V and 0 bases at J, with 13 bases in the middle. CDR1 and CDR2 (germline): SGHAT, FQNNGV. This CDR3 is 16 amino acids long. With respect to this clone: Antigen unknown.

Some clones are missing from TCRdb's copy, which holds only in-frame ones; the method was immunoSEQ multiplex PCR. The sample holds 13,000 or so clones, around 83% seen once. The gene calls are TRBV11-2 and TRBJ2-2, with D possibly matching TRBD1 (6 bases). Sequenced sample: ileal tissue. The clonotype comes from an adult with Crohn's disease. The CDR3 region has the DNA TGTGCCAGCAGCCGCCGACAGGACACGAACACCGGGGAGCTGTTTTTT. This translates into CASSRRQDTNTGELFF. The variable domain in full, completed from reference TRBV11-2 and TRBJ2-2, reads EAGVAQSPRYKIIEKRQSVAFWCNPISGHATLYWYQQILGQGPKLLIQFQNNGVVDDSQLPKDRFSAERLKGVDSTLKIQPAKLEDSAVYLCASSRRQDTNTGELFFGEGSRLTVL.